This TCR beta chain is from a study of radiation and T cells in renal cell carcinoma. The study's findings and limits: Without pretreatment biopsies, baseline tumor clonotype presence was undetermined.

Worth noting for this clone: The antigen is unknown.

Generated by immunoSEQ multiplex PCR, the TCRdb table keeps only in-frame clones and is missing some. The table has 150,000 to 200,000 clones, 88% seen once. This CDR3 is 16 amino acids long. The junction had 7 bases not matched to a gene; V was cut back by 7 bases and J by 2 bases. CDR1 and CDR2 from the germline V gene are LNHDA and SQIVND (reference sequence). The time point is: blood 4 weeks post-SBRT, at nephrectomy. As to treatment: 15 Gy SBRT to primary tumor, nephrectomy 4 weeks later. Nephrectomy followed 15 Gy stereotactic body radiation by 4 weeks. This renal cell carcinoma was of the clear cell type.

This sample comprised blood, obtained from a patient whose treatment included radiotherapy and nephrectomy. This sequence originates from a woman aged 45-65 years with renal cell carcinoma. The chain uses TRBV19 and TRBJ2-1, with TRBD2 matching over 11 bases. The CDR3 coding sequence is TGTGCCAGTACTCCTAGCGGGGGGCCACCCTACAATGAGCAGTTCTTC. It is translated as CASTPSGGPPYNEQFF. The full variable domain, rest sourced from reference TRBV19 and TRBJ2-1, is DGGITQSPKYLFRKEGQNVTLSCEQNLNHDAMYWYRQDPGQGLRLIYYSQIVNDFQKGDIAEGYSVSREKKESFPLTVTSAQKNPTAFYLCASTPSGGPPYNEQFFGPGTRLTVL.